Listed here are 25 T cell receptor beta chains from one sample, sequenced in a study of graft-versus-host responses after intestinal transplantation. TCRdb's copy holds only in-frame clones and misses some; the assay was immunoSEQ multiplex PCR. The table shows over 10,000 clones, with over 65% occurring only once. Processing was applied to graft tissue in order to liberate intraepithelial and lamina propria lymphocytes. Sequenced here: ileum tissue, sampled around 150 days after intestinal transplantation. These receptors were taken from a human patient who received an intestinal transplant, so some T cells may come from the graft donor.

The chain combines TRBV4-1 with TRBJ1-1; D call uncertain. The CDR3 is made up of 14 amino acids. The V gene's germline CDR1 is MGHRA and CDR2 YSYEKL. V was shortened by 0 bases and J by 8 bases, with 13 bases between the two germline ends. The CDR3 DNA follows: TGCGCCAGCAGCCAAGATTCGAAGTCGGGGGAAGCTTTCTTT. This encodes CASSQDSKSGEAFF.

As to this clone: The junction and the germline gene differ at one end; a read error may be behind it. This sequence joins TRBV2 and TRBJ2-3; D is unclear. The CDR3 sequence is 9 residues long. Germline loops: CDR1 SNHLY, CDR2 FYNNEI. This CDR3 reads CASSARLDF. DNA for the CDR3: TGTGCCAGCAGTGCGCGGCTCGACTTT.

The DNA of the CDR3 is TGTGCCAGCAGTCCCATAGCGGAGAGCTCCTACAATGAGCAGTTCTTC. Encoded protein: CASSPIAESSYNEQFF. The rearrangement joins TRBV13 to TRBJ2-1; weak D call: TRBD2 (6 bases). The ends were cut back, 6 bases at V and 0 bases at J, with 15 bases in the middle. This CDR3 comprises 16 residues. Looked up from germline, CDR1 is PRHDT and CDR2 is FYEKMQ (reference sequence).

This sequence joins TRBV2 and TRBJ2-7; D is possibly TRBD1 (7 bases). Germline CDR1 SNHLY, CDR2 FYNNEI. This CDR3 region has 14 residues. Trimming removed 6 bases at V and 0 bases at J, with 12 bases between. The CDR3 region is CASSAGGSSYEQYF. The CDR3 region has the DNA TGTGCCAGCAGCGCAGGGGGGTCCTCCTACGAGCAGTACTTC.

This clone was seen only a few times. The J gene is TRBJ2-1, the V gene TRBV2; 9 bases are shared with TRBD2. The CDR3 is made up of 17 amino acids. The V gene's germline CDR1 is SNHLY and CDR2 FYNNEI. The V gene end was trimmed by 9 bases and the J gene end by 4 bases; junction bases not matched to a gene: 16. CDR3 coding DNA: TGTGCCAGTGTGGCGGGAGGGCCGGTGGGGATATACAATGAGCAGTTCTTC. Amino acid sequence: CASVAGGPVGIYNEQFF. Full variable domain (rest looked up from reference TRBV2 and TRBJ2-1): EPEVTQTPSHQVTQMGQEVILRCVPISNHLYFYWYRQILGQKVEFLVSFYNNEISEKSEIFDDQFSVERPDGSNFTLKIRSTKLEDSAMYFCASVAGGPVGIYNEQFFGPGTRLTVL.

Comments on this clone: Other DNA sequences of this sample code for an identical CDR3. The chain links TRBV4-2 to TRBJ2-5; 11 bases agree with TRBD1. V lost 0 bases and J lost 5; bases outside the gene matches: 5. This CDR3 comprises 16 residues. The V gene's germline CDR1 is LGHNA and CDR2 YNFKEQ. The CDR3 spells CASSQDPGTGGETQYF. The CDR3 bases are TGTGCCAGCAGCCAAGATCCAGGGACAGGGGGGGAGACCCAGTACTTC.

This rearrangement joins TRBV6-1 to TRBJ1-2; no firm D call. Trimming removed 0 bases from V and 4 bases from J, with 9 bases in between. The CDR3 totals 14 residues. Germline-derived CDR1 and CDR2 are MNHNS and SASEGT. CDR3 sequence: CASSEALAVYGYTF. The CDR3 region has the DNA TGTGCCAGCAGTGAAGCGTTGGCGGTCTATGGCTACACCTTC.

The V gene is TRBV7-2, the J gene TRBJ1-3; no reliable D call. This CDR3 has 14 amino acids. Trimming stripped 1 base from V and 1 base from J, with 5 bases between. Germline assignment: CDR1 SGHTA and CDR2 FQGNSA. CDR3 residues: CASSLGQSGNTIYF. CDR3 bases: TGTGCCAGCAGCTTAGGGCAATCTGGAAACACCATATATTTT.

CDR3 sequence (DNA): TGTGCCAGCAGCAGGACTCGGCTGCAGGAGACCCAGTACTTC. It codes for CASSRTRLQETQYF. This rearrangement joins TRBV6-1 to TRBJ2-5; TRBD2 is a possible D gene (5 bases). Germline V gene sequence: CDR1 MNHNS, CDR2 SASEGT. The CDR3 sequence is 14 residues long. The V gene lost 6 bases and the J gene lost 5 bases, with 16 bases spanning the gap.

The chain combines TRBV4-1 with TRBJ1-2; no clear D gene. V gave up 1 base and J gave up 13 bases, with 16 bases separating them. Germline assignment: CDR1 MGHRA and CDR2 YSYEKL. The CDR3 contains 13 residues. CDR3 amino acids: CASSQGYEGPSTF. The CDR3 DNA reads TGCGCCAGCAGCCAAGGTTATGAGGGCCCCTCCACCTTC.

The CDR3 DNA sequence: TGTGCCAGCAGCTTAGAACTCGACTACTCCGGGACAGGCAATCAGCCCCAGCATTTT. It codes for CASSLELDYSGTGNQPQHF. This chain connects TRBV7-2 to TRBJ1-5; 7 bases are shared with TRBD1. Germline V gene data show CDR1 as SGHTA and CDR2 as FQGNSA. V gave up 1 base and J gave up 2 bases; unmatched junction bases: 14. The CDR3 totals 19 residues.

In its sample, this clone was seen a few times. Germline is not matched at one junction end, which may reflect a read error. The chain recombines TRBV20-1 with TRBJ2-7; the match to TRBD2 covers 7 bases. The CDR3 contains 9 residues. CDR1 is DFQATT and CDR2 is SNEGSKA in the germline V gene (reference sequence). The CDR3 is CSASGAGDF. The CDR3, as DNA: TGCAGTGCTAGCGGGGCGGGAGACTTC.

This chain joins TRBV11-2 and TRBJ2-2; TRBD2 matches at 13 bases. CDR1 is SGHAT, CDR2 FQNNGV, per germline. The CDR3 is 15 amino acids. The V and J ends lost 5 bases and 4 bases, in that order; junction bases with no gene match: 1. The chain's CDR3 is CASSRTSGGTGELFF. In DNA form, the CDR3 reads TGTGCCAGCAGCCGGACTAGCGGGGGCACCGGGGAGCTGTTTTTT.

The genes are TRBV2 and TRBJ1-2, with D unclear. This CDR3 has 15 residues. Germline V CDR1 and CDR2: SNHLY, FYNNEI. Trimming left V 0 bases short and J 8 bases short, with 16 bases between. The chain's CDR3 is CASSEALQSSRGYTF. CDR3 sequence (DNA): TGTGCCAGCAGTGAAGCGCTTCAATCGTCTAGAGGCTACACCTTC.

This rearrangement joins TRBV29-1 to TRBJ2-2; no reliable D call. V gave up 3 bases and J gave up 1 base, with 3 bases separating them. This CDR3 has 12 amino acids. Germline CDR1 reads SQVTM; CDR2 reads ANQGSEA. The CDR3, as DNA: TGCAGCGTTGACAGGAACACCGGGGAGCTGTTTTTT. It codes for CSVDRNTGELFF.

In this sample, this clone turned up once. The chain is built from TRBV18 and TRBJ1-2; no clear D gene. Germline loops: CDR1 KGHSH, CDR2 LQKENI. V shed 2 bases and J shed 0 bases, with 10 bases lying between them. The CDR3 runs 15 residues. The CDR3 nucleotides are TGTGCCAGCTCACCATATATGGCCGCTAACTATGGCTACACCTTC. This sequence encodes CASSPYMAANYGYTF.

This clone was seen a handful of times. The chain links TRBV2 to TRBJ2-1; a possible D gene is TRBD1 (6 bases). V lost 4 bases, J lost 6 bases, and 22 bases lay in between. Germline assignment: CDR1 SNHLY and CDR2 FYNNEI. The CDR3 is 17 residues long. Here the CDR3 DNA reads TGTGCCAGCAGTGCGGGTTGGGGGACATCGGTCCGCAATGAGCAGTTCTTC. Its translation is CASSAGWGTSVRNEQFF. The full variable domain, rest sourced from reference TRBV2 and TRBJ2-1, is EPEVTQTPSHQVTQMGQEVILRCVPISNHLYFYWYRQILGQKVEFLVSFYNNEISEKSEIFDDQFSVERPDGSNFTLKIRSTKLEDSAMYFCASSAGWGTSVRNEQFFGPGTRLTVL.

This clone occurred a few times. The chain uses TRBV4-3 and TRBJ2-7; TRBD2 matches at 7 bases. From germline, CDR1 is LGHNA and CDR2 YSLEER. The CDR3 runs 14 residues. Trimming took 1 base from V and 4 from J; bases not matched to a gene: 4. The CDR3 loop is CASSQGTSGYEQYF. The CDR3 nucleotides read TGCGCCAGCAGCCAAGGGACTAGTGGGTACGAGCAGTACTTC.

The chain combines TRBV27 with TRBJ1-4; TRBD1 aligns across 11 bases. Germline V CDR1 and CDR2: MNHEY, SMNVEV (reference sequence). J was trimmed by 8 bases and V by 5 bases; bases with no gene match: 4. This CDR3 contains 14 residues. CDR3 in DNA: TGTGCCAGCAGTGTGGGACAGGGGGAGGAAAAACTGTTTTTT. Residues: CASSVGQGEEKLFF.

V gene TRBV19 combines with J gene TRBJ2-1; the D gene is possibly TRBD2 (6 bases). Germline-derived CDR1 and CDR2 are LNHDA and SQIVND (reference sequence). CDR3 length: 18 residues. Trimming left V 1 base short and J 1 base short, with 17 bases between. The CDR3 DNA follows: TGTGCCAGTAGTATAGGCCTTGGGGCGGGGCTTTCCTACAATGAGCAGTTCTTC. Translating gives CASSIGLGAGLSYNEQFF.

The chain joins TRBV7-9 to TRBJ2-3; no firm D call. V gave up 2 bases and J gave up 0 bases, with 6 bases separating them. Germline values: CDR1 SEHNR, CDR2 FQNEAQ (reference sequence). This CDR3 contains 14 residues. CDR3 sequence reads: CASSLTSSTDTQYF. In DNA form, the CDR3 reads TGTGCCAGCAGCTTAACCAGTAGCACAGATACGCAGTATTTT.

The CDR3 loop reads CASSLEASGVSYEQYF. CDR3 bases: TGCGCCAGCAGCTTGGAGGCTAGCGGGGTATCCTACGAGCAGTACTTC. The chain links TRBV5-1 to TRBJ2-7; 9 bases line up with TRBD2. This CDR3 has 16 amino acids. Per germline, CDR1 SGHRS and CDR2 YFSETQ. With 0 bases clipped from V and 1 base from J, the junction kept 5 bases outside the gene matches.

The rearrangement joins TRBV6-1 to TRBJ2-2; TRBD2 agrees at 14 bases. This CDR3 has 15 residues. Losses at the gene ends were 6 bases for V and 5 bases for J; bases not matched to a gene: 2. Germline loops: CDR1 MNHNS, CDR2 SASEGT. The CDR3 nucleotides read TGTGCCAGCAGCCGACTAGCGGGAGGGACCGGGGAGCTGTTTTTT. It specifies CASSRLAGGTGELFF.

The J gene is TRBJ2-3, the V gene TRBV19; maybe TRBD2 (6 bases). V lost 8 bases and J lost 6, with 24 bases in between. Germline V gene data show CDR1 as LNHDA and CDR2 as SQIVND (reference sequence). The CDR3 extends over 16 amino acids. This chain's CDR3 is CASAGRWTEGRDTQYF. For the CDR3, the DNA is TGTGCCAGTGCGGGGAGGTGGACTGAGGGGAGGGATACGCAGTATTTT.

This clone was seen a few times. The DNA for the CDR3 is TGTGCCAGCAGCTTGCCGAGCTGGGAGGCCAAAAACATTCAGTACTTC. Its translation: CASSLPSWEAKNIQYF. The chain has TRBV7-3 and TRBJ2-4, with D perhaps TRBD2 (5 bases). Trimming left V 3 bases short and J 1 base short, with 13 bases between. The CDR3 loop spans 16 amino acids. Germline V CDR1 and CDR2: SGHTA, FQGTGA.